This TCR beta chain was recorded in a study of breast tumors, draining lymph nodes, adjacent tissues. The CDR3 runs to 14 residues. CDR1 WSHSY and CDR2 SAAADI come from the germline V gene. V was clipped by 6 bases and J by 5 bases; unmatched bases: 9. The lymph nodes were axillary draining lymph nodes from breast cancer patients. TCRdb re-derived calls from the multiplex PCR reads in MiXCR, one entry per CDR3 protein. This sample has about 180,000 distinct CDR3 sequences, with roughly 30% found just once. In its sample, this clonotype was seen many times. The TCR comes from a female donor with breast cancer. Some clones in this sample may be carry-over from other donors' samples. Sequenced sample: axillary lymph node tissue. The V gene is TRBV10-2, the J gene TRBJ1-2, with TRBD1 matching over 7 bases. CDR3 sequence: CASRGIDREYGYTF. The CDR3 DNA sequence: TGCGCCAGCAGAGGGATAGACAGGGAGTATGGCTACACCTTC.